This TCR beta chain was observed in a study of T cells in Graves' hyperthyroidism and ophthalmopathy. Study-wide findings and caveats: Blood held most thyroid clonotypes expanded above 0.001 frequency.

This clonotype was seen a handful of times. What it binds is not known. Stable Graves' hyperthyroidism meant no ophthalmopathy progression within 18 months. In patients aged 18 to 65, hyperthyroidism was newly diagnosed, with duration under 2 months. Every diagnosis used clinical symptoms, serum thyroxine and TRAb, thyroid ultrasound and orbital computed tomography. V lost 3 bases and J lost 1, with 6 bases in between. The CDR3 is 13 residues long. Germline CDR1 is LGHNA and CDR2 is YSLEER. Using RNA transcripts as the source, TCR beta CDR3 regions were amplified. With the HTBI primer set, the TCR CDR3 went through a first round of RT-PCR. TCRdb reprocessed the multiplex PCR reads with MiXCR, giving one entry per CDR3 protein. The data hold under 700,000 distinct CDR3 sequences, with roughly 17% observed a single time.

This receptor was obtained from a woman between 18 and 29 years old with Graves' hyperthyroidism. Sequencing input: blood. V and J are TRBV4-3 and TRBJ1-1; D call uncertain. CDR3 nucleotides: TGCGCCAGCAGCCAGGATAAGAACACTGAAGCTTTCTTT. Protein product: CASSQDKNTEAFF.